This paragraph covers one T cell receptor beta chain sequence. Germline V CDR1 and CDR2: SGHVS, FQNEAQ. The CDR3 runs 16 residues. V lost 4 bases and J lost 5, with 17 bases in between. The data are from a study of T-cell reconstitution after alpha-beta-depleted transplantation in children. Library preparation (for TCRbeta) was performed with unique molecular identifiers. Using its own MiXCR run on the PCR reads, TCRdb lists one record per CDR3 protein. Among 600,000 to 700,000 distinct CDR3 sequences listed, roughly 17% were seen once. The rearrangement links TRBV7-8 to TRBJ2-2; no firm D call. The sample in question was PBMCs from the stem cell graft donor, obtained from the stem cell graft. This clonotype was obtained from a human donor who donated a stem cell graft to a child with acute myeloid leukemia. The CDR3: CASSSEGKVLTGELFF. In DNA, the CDR3 is TGTGCCAGCAGCTCCGAAGGAAAAGTCCTTACCGGGGAGCTGTTTTTT.